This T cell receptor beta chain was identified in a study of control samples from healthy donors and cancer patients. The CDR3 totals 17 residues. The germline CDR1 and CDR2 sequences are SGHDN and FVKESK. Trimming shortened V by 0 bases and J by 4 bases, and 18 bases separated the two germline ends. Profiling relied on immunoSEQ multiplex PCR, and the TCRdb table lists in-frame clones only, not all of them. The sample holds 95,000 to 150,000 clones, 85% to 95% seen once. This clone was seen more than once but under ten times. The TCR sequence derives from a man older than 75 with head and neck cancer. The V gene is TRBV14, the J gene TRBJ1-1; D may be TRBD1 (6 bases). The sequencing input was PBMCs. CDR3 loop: CASSQDLGGGQSTEAFF. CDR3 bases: TGTGCCAGCAGCCAAGACTTAGGGGGGGGGCAAAGCACTGAAGCTTTCTTT.